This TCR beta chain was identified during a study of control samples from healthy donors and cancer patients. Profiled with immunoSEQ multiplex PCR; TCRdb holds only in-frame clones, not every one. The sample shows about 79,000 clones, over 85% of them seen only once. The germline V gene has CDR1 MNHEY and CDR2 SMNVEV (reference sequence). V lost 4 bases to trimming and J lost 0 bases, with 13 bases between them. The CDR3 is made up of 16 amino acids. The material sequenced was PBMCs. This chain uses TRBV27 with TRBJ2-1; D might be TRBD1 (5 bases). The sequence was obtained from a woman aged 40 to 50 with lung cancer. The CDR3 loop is CASSWRDSLSYNEQFF. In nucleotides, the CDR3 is TGTGCCAGCAGTTGGCGCGACAGTCTCTCCTACAATGAGCAGTTCTTC.